These T cell receptor beta chains were read from a single sample in a study of regulatory T cells in long-lasting Graves disease. TCRdb recomputed calls from the multiplex PCR reads with MiXCR, one row per CDR3 protein. The table records about 340,000 distinct CDR3 sequences, 15% to 20% of them present only once. The input for sequencing was peripheral blood mononuclear cells (PBMCs), taken when the disease was refractory, from a patient treated with antithyroid drugs. The source is a female donor with Graves disease. Both conserved end residues are part of each CDR3. A D gene is named only where the DNA matches it firmly. For some rows the clone size is stated as once, few or many, or as a class when expanded; others skip it.

abundance,len,d_gene,v_gene,j_gene,CDR3aa,CDR3nt
-,14,-,TRBV6-5,TRBJ2-3,CASSSQGSIDTQYF,TGTGCCAGCAGTTCTCAAGGGTCAATAGATACGCAGTATTTT
many,14,TRBD1,TRBV29-1,TRBJ2-5,CSVRTGGVVETQYF,TGCAGCGTTAGGACAGGGGGGGTGGTGGAGACCCAGTACTTC
many,14,-,TRBV18,TRBJ1-5,CASSPNRGNQPQHF,TGTGCCAGCTCACCAAACAGGGGCAATCAGCCCCAGCATTTT
many,15,-,TRBV6-2/TRBV6-3,TRBJ2-5,CASSYDQSMTGTQYF,TGTGCCAGCAGTTACGACCAATCAATGACAGGGACCCAGTACTTC
many,13,-,TRBV12-3/TRBV12-4,TRBJ1-3,CASSTSSGNTIYF,TGTGCCAGCAGCACCAGCTCTGGAAACACCATATATTTT
-,13,-,TRBV14,TRBJ1-6,CASSQNPNSPLHF,TGTGCCAGCAGCCAGAATCCCAATTCACCCCTCCACTTT
many,17,TRBD1,TRBV2,TRBJ1-5,CASLGDRITFSNQPQHF,TGTGCCAGTTTAGGGGACAGAATTACCTTTAGCAATCAGCCCCAGCATTTT
few,11,-,TRBV30,TRBJ1-6,CAWRANSPLHF,TGTGCCTGGAGAGCCAATTCACCCCTCCACTTT
few,11,-,TRBV20-1,TRBJ1-2,CSARGVHGYTF,TGCAGTGCTAGAGGGGTCCATGGCTACACCTTC
many,13,TRBD1,TRBV2,TRBJ1-1,CASSGTGDTEAFF,TGTGCCAGCAGCGGGACAGGGGACACTGAAGCTTTCTTT
many,15,TRBD2,TRBV3-1,TRBJ2-4,CASSQETLATNIQYF,TGTGCCAGCAGCCAAGAGACACTAGCGACGAACATTCAGTACTTC
-,14,-,TRBV10-3,TRBJ2-7,CAISGRDEDYEQYF,TGTGCCATCAGCGGCAGGGATGAGGACTACGAGCAGTACTTC
many,14,-,TRBV6-1,TRBJ1-1,CASSPREENTEAFF,TGTGCCAGCAGCCCCAGGGAGGAGAACACTGAAGCTTTCTTT
-,14,TRBD2,TRBV4-1,TRBJ2-5,CASSHPSGQETQYF,TGCGCCAGCAGCCACCCTAGCGGACAAGAGACCCAGTACTTC
few,12,-,TRBV4-3,TRBJ1-2,CASSLGHDGYTF,TGCGCCAGCAGCCTTGGACACGATGGCTACACCTTC
few,15,TRBD1,TRBV9,TRBJ1-2,CASSGRDRGPYGYTF,TGTGCCAGCAGCGGCAGGGACAGGGGCCCCTATGGCTACACCTTC